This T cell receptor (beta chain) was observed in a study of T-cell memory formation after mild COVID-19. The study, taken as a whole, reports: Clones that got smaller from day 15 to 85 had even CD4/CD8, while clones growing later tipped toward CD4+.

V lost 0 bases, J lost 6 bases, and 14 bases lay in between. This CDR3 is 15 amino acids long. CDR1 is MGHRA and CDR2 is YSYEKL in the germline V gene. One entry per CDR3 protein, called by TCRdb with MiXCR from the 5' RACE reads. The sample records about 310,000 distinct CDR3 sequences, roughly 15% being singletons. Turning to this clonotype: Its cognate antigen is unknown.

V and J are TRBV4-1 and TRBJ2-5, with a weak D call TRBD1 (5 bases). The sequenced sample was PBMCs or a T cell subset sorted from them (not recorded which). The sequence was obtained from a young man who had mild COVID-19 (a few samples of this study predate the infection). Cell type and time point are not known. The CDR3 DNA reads TGCGCCAGCAGCCAAGATATCGGCAGGGCTAAGACCCAGTACTTC. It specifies CASSQDIGRAKTQYF.